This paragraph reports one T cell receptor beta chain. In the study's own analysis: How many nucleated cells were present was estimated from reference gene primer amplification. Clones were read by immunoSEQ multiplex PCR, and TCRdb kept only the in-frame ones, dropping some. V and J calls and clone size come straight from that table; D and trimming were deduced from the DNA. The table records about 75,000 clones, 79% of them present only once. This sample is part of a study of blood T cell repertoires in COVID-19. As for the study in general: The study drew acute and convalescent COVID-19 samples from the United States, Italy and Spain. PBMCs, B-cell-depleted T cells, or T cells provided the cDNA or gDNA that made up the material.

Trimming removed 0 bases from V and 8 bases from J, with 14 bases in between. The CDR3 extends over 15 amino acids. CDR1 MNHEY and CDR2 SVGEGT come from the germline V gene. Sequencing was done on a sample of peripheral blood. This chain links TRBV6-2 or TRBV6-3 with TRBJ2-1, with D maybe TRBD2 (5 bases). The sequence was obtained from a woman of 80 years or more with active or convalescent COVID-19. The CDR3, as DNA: TGTGCCAGCAGTTACTCTGAGGGTACCCTTTATGAGCAGTTCTTC. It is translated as CASSYSEGTLYEQFF.